Listed below are T cell receptor beta chains from one sample, sequenced in a study of T cells in Graves' hyperthyroidism and ophthalmopathy. MiXCR, run by TCRdb on the multiplex PCR reads, gives a single entry per CDR3 protein. The data hold more than 300,000 distinct CDR3 sequences, with about 15% observed a single time. Sequenced material: blood. The receptors shown here come from a woman younger than 45 with Graves' hyperthyroidism. Each CDR3 is given with its conserved first and last residue. D genes are given only for firm matches. Clone size appears in some rows only: once, few, many, or a class for an expanded clone.

D	V	size	J	CDR3	DNA
TRBD1	TRBV28	many	TRBJ1-3	CASSLFWTGVSGNTIYF	TGTGCCAGCAGTTTATTTTGGACAGGGGTCTCTGGAAACACCATATATTTT
TRBD2	TRBV30	.	TRBJ2-5	CAWSVRGWRERADETQYF	TGTGCCTGGAGTGTACGAGGTTGGCGGGAGCGAGCGGATGAGACCCAGTACTTC
TRBD1	TRBV28	many	TRBJ1-2	CASREQGSYGYTF	TGTGCCAGCAGGGAACAGGGGAGCTATGGCTACACCTTC
.	TRBV11-2	many	TRBJ2-3	CASSLYPKDTQYF	TGTGCCAGCAGCTTATACCCCAAAGATACGCAGTATTTT
TRBD2	TRBV5-4	many	TRBJ2-3	CASPPSGSSSTDTQYF	TGTGCCAGCCCTCCTAGCGGAAGCTCTAGCACAGATACGCAGTATTTT
.	TRBV28	few	TRBJ2-7	CASSFGLEQYF	TGTGCCAGCAGTTTTGGGCTCGAGCAGTACTTC
TRBD1	TRBV3-1	.	TRBJ1-2	CASSRRDRGTGYTF	TGTGCCAGCTCCCGCCGGGACAGGGGTACGGGCTACACCTTC
.	TRBV30	few	TRBJ2-1	CAWSGGEQFF	TGTGCCTGGAGCGGGGGTGAGCAGTTCTTC
.	TRBV5-6	many	TRBJ1-2	CASSFGRRGWGYTF	TGTGCCAGCAGCTTTGGGAGACGGGGCTGGGGCTACACCTTC
.	TRBV20-1	many	TRBJ2-1	CSAPVAFYNEQFF	TGCAGTGCCCCGGTTGCCTTCTACAATGAGCAGTTCTTC
.	TRBV7-9	many	TRBJ2-1	CASSLGAGEQFF	TGTGCCAGCAGCTTGGGTGCCGGCGAGCAGTTCTTC
.	TRBV11-2	.	TRBJ2-1	CASSRRTRGPYNEQFF	TGTGCCAGCAGCCGAAGAACCAGGGGTCCCTACAATGAGCAGTTCTTC
.	TRBV20-1	few	TRBJ2-7	CSAREISYEQYF	TGCAGTGCTAGAGAAATTTCCTACGAGCAGTACTTC
.	TRBV6-2/TRBV6-3	few	TRBJ1-6	CASTRRGTSSSYNSPLHF	TGTGCCAGCACTCGCCGTGGGACATCGAGCTCCTATAATTCACCCCTCCACTTT
TRBD2	TRBV28	many	TRBJ2-3	CASSSASGRPGADTQYF	TGTGCCAGCAGTTCGGCTAGCGGGAGACCTGGGGCAGATACGCAGTATTTT
.	TRBV2	many	TRBJ2-3	CASSGQRLSTDTQYF	TGTGCCAGCAGTGGCCAGCGGCTTTCCACAGATACGCAGTATTTT
.	TRBV7-9	few	TRBJ2-5	CASSLASGETQYF	TGTGCCAGCAGCTTAGCGTCAGGGGAGACCCAGTACTTC
TRBD2	TRBV11-2	.	TRBJ2-1	CASRTGLAGQEQFF	TGTGCCAGCAGAACGGGACTAGCGGGACAGGAGCAGTTCTTC
TRBD2	TRBV7-6	.	TRBJ2-2	CASSIGTSGAGELFF	TGTGCCAGCAGCATCGGGACTAGCGGGGCCGGGGAGCTGTTTTTT
TRBD1	TRBV9	.	TRBJ1-1	CASSAGQSYTEAFF	TGTGCCAGCAGCGCGGGACAGTCGTACACTGAAGCTTTCTTT
.	TRBV6-2/TRBV6-3	many	TRBJ2-7	CASSPPSGAPYEQYF	TGTGCCAGCAGCCCCCCGTCCGGAGCCCCCTACGAGCAGTACTTC
TRBD2	TRBV12-3/TRBV12-4	many	TRBJ2-1	CASSLELAGGNEQFF	TGTGCCAGCAGTTTAGAACTAGCGGGAGGAAATGAGCAGTTCTTC
TRBD2	TRBV7-2	.	TRBJ2-5	CASSLEAGGGGETQYF	TGTGCCAGCAGCTTAGAGGCGGGAGGAGGAGGAGAGACCCAGTACTTC
TRBD1	TRBV7-2	many	TRBJ2-1	CASSTTGWNEQFF	TGTGCCAGCAGCACGACAGGGTGGAATGAGCAGTTCTTC
TRBD2	TRBV5-1	many	TRBJ2-7	CASSLVQGLAYEQYF	TGCGCCAGCAGCTTGGTCCAGGGACTAGCCTACGAGCAGTACTTC
.	TRBV10-3	.	TRBJ2-3	CASKLATGEADTQYF	TGTGCCTCAAAACTAGCTACCGGAGAGGCAGATACGCAGTATTTT
.	TRBV19	many	TRBJ1-1	CASSITVNTEAFF	TGTGCCAGTAGTATAACTGTGAACACTGAAGCTTTCTTT
.	TRBV2	many	TRBJ1-5	CASTGLIDNQPQHF	TGTGCCAGCACGGGGTTGATTGACAATCAGCCCCAGCATTTT
.	TRBV7-9	.	TRBJ2-7	CASSQAGLEGEQYF	TGTGCCAGCAGCCAGGCGGGTCTTGAGGGGGAGCAGTACTTC
.	TRBV20-1	many	TRBJ1-6	CSAREVSGMSPLHF	TGCAGTGCTAGAGAAGTCAGTGGGATGTCACCCCTCCACTTT
.	TRBV7-9	few	TRBJ2-3	CASSLTTGIDTQYF	TGTGCCAGCAGCTTAACCACAGGGATAGATACGCAGTATTTT
.	TRBV6-1	few	TRBJ2-3	CASSPLGGNTDTQYF	TGTGCCAGCAGTCCCTTAGGCGGGAACACAGATACGCAGTATTTT
.	TRBV5-1	many	TRBJ2-3	CASSPGTGGATDTQYF	TGCGCCAGCAGCCCAGGTACAGGAGGGGCAACAGATACGCAGTATTTT
.	TRBV28	many	TRBJ2-3	CASSPDLGPRFPQYF	TGTGCCAGCAGTCCTGATCTAGGCCCCCGTTTCCCGCAGTATTTT
.	TRBV2	many	TRBJ2-7	CASSERAIYEQYF	TGTGCCAGCAGTGAAAGGGCAATATACGAGCAGTACTTC
.	TRBV4-1	few	TRBJ2-5	CASSQARRWGETQYF	TGCGCCAGCAGCCAAGCGCGTCGGTGGGGGGAGACCCAGTACTTC
.	TRBV5-1	.	TRBJ2-1	CASSLGGQGDEQFF	TGCGCCAGCAGCTTGGGGGGCCAAGGGGATGAGCAGTTCTTC
.	TRBV30	many	TRBJ2-7	CACQRGGGTYEQYF	TGTGCCTGCCAGAGGGGGGGCGGAACCTACGAGCAGTACTTC
.	TRBV6-1	few	TRBJ2-3	CASSLGGLLTDTQYF	TGTGCCAGCAGTCTGGGGGGTCTCCTGACAGATACGCAGTATTTT
.	TRBV3-1	.	TRBJ2-1	CASSLGWKSNEQFF	TGTGCCAGCAGCCTAGGCTGGAAGAGCAATGAGCAGTTCTTC
.	TRBV20-1	many	TRBJ2-5	CSANPATQETQYF	TGCAGTGCTAACCCAGCAACCCAAGAGACCCAGTACTTC
.	TRBV6-1	many	TRBJ1-1	CASRDPSAGLNTEAFF	TGTGCCAGCAGAGACCCCTCCGCAGGCTTGAACACTGAAGCTTTCTTT
.	TRBV12-3/TRBV12-4	few	TRBJ1-5	CASSLKQRNQPRHF	TGTGCCAGCAGTTTAAAACAGCGGAATCAGCCCCGGCATTTT
TRBD2	TRBV7-9	many	TRBJ2-2	CASSLTGLAGAGELFF	TGTGCCAGCAGCTTGACCGGACTAGCGGGAGCCGGGGAGCTGTTTTTT
.	TRBV5-1	.	TRBJ2-4	CASSLDRDIKYF	TGCGCCAGCAGCTTGGACCGGGACATTAAGTACTTC
.	TRBV7-9	.	TRBJ1-1	CASSFLTGEAFF	TGTGCCAGCAGCTTCCTTACAGGTGAAGCTTTCTTT
TRBD1	TRBV5-1	.	TRBJ1-1	CASSIRQGTEAFF	TGCGCCAGCAGCATAAGACAGGGCACTGAAGCTTTCTTT
.	TRBV11-2	many	TRBJ2-1	CASSLDPPGRKNEQFF	TGTGCCAGCAGCTTAGATCCCCCAGGGAGGAAAAATGAGCAGTTCTTC
.	TRBV29-1	many	TRBJ2-3	CSGWVVTDTQYF	TGCAGCGGGTGGGTGGTGACAGATACGCAGTATTTT